Below are 25 T cell receptor beta chains sequenced from a single sample in a study of cytomegalovirus exposure and HLA in healthy donors. This PCR relied on a set of 60 Vbeta primers and 13 Jbeta primers. Sequenced by immunoSEQ multiplex PCR; TCRdb stores in-frame clones only, minus some. The listing records approximately 110,000 clones. Sequenced material: PBMCs. All receptors derive from a man aged 45-65 years in good health and CMV-seronegative.

The rearrangement joins TRBV9 to TRBJ2-1; perhaps TRBD2 as D (6 bases). The V end was cut by 0 bases, the J end by 4 bases, with 11 bases between. From germline, CDR1 is SGDLS and CDR2 YYNGEE. There are 15 residues in the CDR3. CDR3 coding DNA: TGTGCCAGCAGCGTAGGACTAGACATTTACAATGAGCAGTTCTTC. It translates to CASSVGLDIYNEQFF.

The chain carries TRBV29-1 and TRBJ1-1; D is possibly TRBD1 (5 bases). The CDR3 contains 13 residues. Germline CDR1 is SQVTM and CDR2 is ANQGSEA. V was cut by 1 base and J by 6 bases, with 12 bases left in between. The CDR3 reads CSVEVGGRAEAFF. The CDR3, as DNA: TGCAGCGTTGAAGTGGGGGGAAGGGCTGAAGCTTTCTTT.

V usage is TRBV7-3 and J usage is TRBJ2-2; D unresolved. V shed 4 bases and J shed 2 bases, with 5 bases lying between them. The length of the CDR3 is 13 residues. The germline V gene encodes CDR1 SGHTA and CDR2 FQGTGA. The CDR3 DNA follows: TGTGCCAGCAGCTCCCCTAACACCGGGGAGCTGTTTTTT. Protein product: CASSSPNTGELFF. Full variable domain (outside the CDR3, taken from reference TRBV7-3 and TRBJ2-2): GAGVSQTPSNKVTEKGKYVELRCDPISGHTALYWYRQSLGQGPEFLIYFQGTGAADDSGLPNDRFFAVRPEGSVSTLKIQRTERGDSAVYLCASSSPNTGELFFGEGSRLTVL.

The gene calls are TRBV27 and TRBJ2-7, with TRBD1 identical over 7 bases. Germline CDR1 and CDR2: MNHEY and SMNVEV (reference sequence). Trimming removed 5 bases from V and 2 bases from J; junction bases left unmatched: 12. This CDR3 spans 16 amino acids. The CDR3 here is CASSATGQAIAYEQYF. In DNA, the CDR3 is TGTGCCAGCAGTGCGACCGGACAGGCAATCGCCTACGAGCAGTACTTC.

This rearrangement joins TRBV30 to TRBJ1-5; D is uncertain. The CDR3 length is 17 residues. Germline V gives CDR1 GTSNPN, CDR2 SVGIG (reference sequence). The V and J ends lost 0 bases and 2 bases respectively, with 17 bases between them. The CDR3 DNA is TGTGCCTGGAGTGTACGAGGTGGCCCACGGGGCAATCAGCCCCAGCATTTT. Protein sequence: CAWSVRGGPRGNQPQHF.

The chain combines TRBV6-1 with TRBJ1-5; D uncertain. The germline V gene encodes CDR1 MNHNS and CDR2 SASEGT. Trimming stripped 7 bases from V and 4 bases from J, with 11 bases between. The CDR3 sequence is 13 residues long. CDR3 sequence (DNA): TGTGCCAGCACCCAGGTAATTAATCAGCCCCAGCATTTT. It encodes CASTQVINQPQHF.

The J gene is TRBJ1-2, the V gene TRBV29-1, with a possible D match to TRBD1 (6 bases). This CDR3 region has 14 residues. Looked up from germline, CDR1 is SQVTM and CDR2 is ANQGSEA. DNA for the CDR3: TGCCCCAGGGCGGGGGGGGCCTCGTCTTATGGCTACACCTTC. Residues: CPRAGGASSYGYTF. The full variable domain, its missing parts supplied by reference TRBV29-1 and TRBJ1-2, is SAVISQKPSRDICQRGTSLTIQCQVDSQVTMMFWYRQQPGQSLTLIATANQGSEATYESGFVIDKFPISRPNLTFSTLTVSNMSPEDSSIYLCPRAGGASSYGYTFGSGTRLTVV.

V gene TRBV9 combines with J gene TRBJ1-2, with a weak D call TRBD1 (5 bases). With 3 bases removed from V and 3 bases from J, the gap between germline ends came to 15 bases. The CDR3 loop spans 15 amino acids. Germline CDR1 SGDLS, CDR2 YYNGEE. The CDR3 reads CASSAINTGDYGYTF. The CDR3 DNA sequence: TGTGCCAGCAGCGCCATTAATACAGGAGACTATGGCTACACCTTC.

This chain links TRBV5-3 with TRBJ1-1; tentatively, D is TRBD1 (5 bases). TRBV5-3 is marked as an open reading frame, function uncertain. Between the trimmed V and J ends, which lost 2 bases and 2 bases, there was a span of 22 bases. The CDR3 is made up of 18 amino acids. CDR3 in DNA: TGTGCCAGAAGCTTTGGTCCGGGGGAGGTGGATGTTAACACTGAAGCTTTCTTT. Translated, it gives CARSFGPGEVDVNTEAFF.

The rearrangement joins TRBV7-2 to TRBJ2-3, with 8 nucleotides matching TRBD2. V trimming: 1 base; J trimming: 2 bases; junction bases outside the gene matches: 2. The germline CDR1 and CDR2 sequences are SGHTA and FQGNSA. This CDR3 has 15 amino acids. Here the CDR3 reads CASSLVLADTDTQYF. The CDR3 DNA sequence: TGTGCCAGCAGCTTAGTACTAGCGGACACAGATACGCAGTATTTT.

J is TRBJ2-5 and V is TRBV25-1; D is unresolved. The V gene lost 8 bases and the J gene lost 0 bases, with 4 bases spanning the gap. Germline values: CDR1 MGHDK, CDR2 SYGVNS. The length of the CDR3 is 11 residues. The CDR3 region has the DNA TGTGCCAGCCAGTACCAAGAGACCCAGTACTTC. This gives the protein CASQYQETQYF.

The chain combines TRBV18 with TRBJ1-5; 7 bases agree with TRBD1. The CDR3 length is 14 residues. Germline V gene data show CDR1 as KGHSH and CDR2 as LQKENI. Trimming removed 3 bases from V and 7 bases from J; junction bases left unmatched: 6. The CDR3 sequence: CASSPPDRIQPQHF. In nucleotides, the CDR3 is TGTGCCAGCTCACCGCCGGACAGGATCCAGCCCCAGCATTTT.

V usage is TRBV11-2 and J usage is TRBJ1-4; 9 bases fit TRBD1. The V segment lost 1 base and the J segment 6 bases; nucleotides outside the gene matches: 0. Per germline, CDR1 SGHAT and CDR2 FQNNGV. This CDR3 has 14 amino acids. CDR3 sequence (DNA): TGTGCCAGCAGCTTAGGGACAGGGGATGAAAAACTGTTTTTT. Amino acids: CASSLGTGDEKLFF.

This chain uses TRBV19 with TRBJ1-2; 7 nucleotides align to TRBD1. The CDR3 has 14 residues. Trimming at V came to 9 bases and at J to 4 bases, leaving 11 bases not matched to a gene. Germline-derived CDR1 and CDR2 are LNHDA and SQIVND (reference sequence). The CDR3 DNA reads as TGTGCCAGCAGCATACTGAGGGGGCCCTATGGCTACACCTTC. Its translation: CASSILRGPYGYTF.

J is TRBJ1-4 and V is TRBV30; 12 positions agree with TRBD1. CDR1 is GTSNPN, CDR2 SVGIG, per germline (reference sequence). Trimming removed 2 bases from V and 8 bases from J; junction bases left unmatched: 3. The CDR3 spans 14 residues. As DNA, the CDR3 is TGTGCCTGGAGTCGGGACAGGGGGCGCGAAAAACTGTTTTTT. Translating it yields CAWSRDRGREKLFF.

The chain has TRBV9 and TRBJ2-2, with D possibly being TRBD2 (6 bases). Trimming took off 4 bases at V and 2 bases at J, with 12 bases between the two ends. Per the germline V gene, CDR1 is SGDLS and CDR2 is YYNGEE. This CDR3 has 15 amino acids. The CDR3 is CASSFRETNTGELFF. For the CDR3, the DNA is TGTGCCAGCAGCTTCCGGGAGACCAACACCGGGGAGCTGTTTTTT.

V gene TRBV5-1 combines with J gene TRBJ2-7; 9 bases match TRBD1. The CDR3 spans 14 residues. Germline V gene lookup returns CDR1 SGHRS and CDR2 YFSETQ. V lost 5 bases to trimming and J lost 5 bases; unmatched junction nucleotides: 8. CDR3 region: CASRSGTGPDEQYF. The DNA for the CDR3 is TGCGCCAGCAGATCCGGGACAGGGCCAGACGAGCAGTACTTC.

As to this clone: The junction and the germline gene differ at one end; a read error may be behind it. The rearrangement uses TRBV5-1 and TRBJ2-7; D is undetermined. The length of the CDR3 is 15 residues. The germline gives CDR1 SGHRS, CDR2 YFSETQ. The CDR3 DNA reads TGCGCCAGCAGCTTGATTCCGAGGATTTCCTACGGGCAGTACTTC. Its translation: CASSLIPRISYGQYF.

The chain recombines TRBV4-1 with TRBJ2-2, with D perhaps matching TRBD1 (7 bases). Germline values: CDR1 MGHRA, CDR2 YSYEKL. This CDR3 is 16 amino acids long. Deletions cut 4 bases from V and 2 bases from J, with 14 bases between. The CDR3 DNA is TGCGCCAGCAGCCGACTAGGGACAGTCAACACCGGGGAGCTGTTTTTT. It translates to CASSRLGTVNTGELFF.

This sequence joins TRBV4-3 and TRBJ2-7, with D possibly matching TRBD2 (6 bases). V was trimmed by 4 bases and J by 1 base, leaving 11 bases between them. The CDR3 runs 14 residues. Germline assignment: CDR1 LGHNA and CDR2 YSLEER. CDR3: CASSRVLASYEQYF. The CDR3, as DNA: TGCGCCAGCAGCCGCGTACTAGCATCCTACGAGCAGTACTTC.

This rearrangement joins TRBV27 to TRBJ2-1; TRBD2 agrees at 11 bases. V was clipped by 5 bases and J by 9 bases; unmatched bases: 6. Germline values: CDR1 MNHEY, CDR2 SMNVEV (reference sequence). The CDR3 contains 14 residues. The CDR3 region has the DNA TGTGCCAGCAGTCCTCTTGGACTAGCGGGTGAGCAGTTCTTC. Translation gives CASSPLGLAGEQFF.

This chain connects TRBV29-1 to TRBJ2-7, with D perhaps TRBD1 (6 bases). Germline CDR1 reads SQVTM; CDR2 reads ANQGSEA. This CDR3 comprises 12 residues. The germline V and J ends were trimmed by 4 bases and 4 bases, with 11 bases remaining between them. CDR3 protein: CSVVPQGYEQYF. CDR3 bases: TGCAGCGTTGTACCCCAGGGGTACGAGCAGTACTTC.

The gene calls are TRBV19 and TRBJ2-2; 11 positions match TRBD2. The CDR3 contains 18 residues. V lost 0 bases and J lost 4; bases outside the gene matches: 7. CDR1 is LNHDA, CDR2 SQIVND, per germline (reference sequence). CDR3 DNA: TGTGCCAGTAGTATAGACCTTCTAGCGGGGGGCTTCACCGGGGAGCTGTTTTTT. Its translation is CASSIDLLAGGFTGELFF.

This sequence joins TRBV5-1 and TRBJ2-3, with D perhaps TRBD1 (7 bases). The CDR3 covers 14 residues. Trimming removed 7 bases at V and 6 bases at J, with 18 bases between. CDR1 SGHRS and CDR2 YFSETQ come from the germline V gene. CDR3 coding DNA: TGCGCCAGCGGAGTGGAGGGGGCGGCGGATACGCAGTATTTT. It encodes CASGVEGAADTQYF. Filled out from reference TRBV5-1 and TRBJ2-3, the complete variable domain reads KAGVTQTPRYLIKTRGQQVTLSCSPISGHRSVSWYQQTPGQGLQFLFEYFSETQRNKGNFPGRFSGRQFSNSRSEMNVSTLELGDSALYLCASGVEGAADTQYFGPGTRLTVL.

CDR3 region: CASNRGQETQYF. The CDR3 DNA reads TGTGCCAGCAATAGGGGGCAAGAGACCCAGTACTTC. The chain couples TRBV2 to TRBJ2-5, with TRBD1 as a possible D gene (6 bases). Trimming shortened V by 7 bases and J by 2 bases, and 8 bases separated the two germline ends. CDR3 length equals 12 residues. Germline loops: CDR1 SNHLY, CDR2 FYNNEI. Combining the CDR3 with reference TRBV2 and TRBJ2-5 gives the whole variable domain EPEVTQTPSHQVTQMGQEVILRCVPISNHLYFYWYRQILGQKVEFLVSFYNNEISEKSEIFDDQFSVERPDGSNFTLKIRSTKLEDSAMYFCASNRGQETQYFGPGTRLLVL.